Presented here are 11 T cell receptor beta chains from one specimen sequenced in a study of vaccination and CD4 T cells after COVID-19. Sequencing of the DNA from cultured CD4+ T cells was carried out with the Oncomine TCR Beta short-read assay. MiXCR, applied by TCRdb to the PCR reads, yields one record per CDR3 protein. The profile shows 15,000 to 25,000 distinct CDR3 sequences, 55% of them singletons. These receptors lack a known antigen. Stated treatment: roughly 10-day PBMC culture with coronavirus spike peptide pools or control peptides (ViraFEST assay). The specimen sequenced was CD4+ T cells from blood, cultured in vitro. The source of these receptors is a human donor who had recovered from COVID-19.

This chain uses TRBV6-2 or TRBV6-3 with TRBJ1-2; possibly TRBD1 for D (5 bases). The CDR3 runs 11 residues. The germline CDR1 and CDR2 sequences are MNHEY and SVGEGT. The germline V and J ends were trimmed by 4 bases and 8 bases, with 8 bases remaining between them. The DNA for the CDR3 is TGTGCCAGCAGTTGGGGGGACGGCTACACCTTC. Its protein product is CASSWGDGYTF.

This rearrangement joins TRBV2 to TRBJ1-5, with 7 bases lining up with TRBD1. Germline V gene lookup returns CDR1 SNHLY and CDR2 FYNNEI. The V segment lost 4 bases and the J segment 4 bases; nucleotides outside the gene matches: 7. The CDR3 is 15 residues long. CDR3 nucleotide sequence: TGTGCCAGCAGTGCAACACAGGGGACGAATCAGCCCCAGCATTTT. It yields the protein CASSATQGTNQPQHF. Full variable domain (rest looked up from reference TRBV2 and TRBJ1-5): EPEVTQTPSHQVTQMGQEVILRCVPISNHLYFYWYRQILGQKVEFLVSFYNNEISEKSEIFDDQFSVERPDGSNFTLKIRSTKLEDSAMYFCASSATQGTNQPQHFGDGTRLSIL.

The chain couples TRBV30 to TRBJ2-2, with 11 bases identical to TRBD2. The germline gives CDR1 GTSNPN, CDR2 SVGIG (reference sequence). CDR3 length: 16 amino acids. V was pared by 2 bases and J by 8 bases, with 10 bases of the junction left unmatched. CDR3 amino acids: CAWSPFSGGARGELFF. The CDR3 DNA sequence: TGTGCCTGGAGTCCCTTTAGCGGGGGGGCTCGAGGGGAGCTGTTTTTT.

The CDR3 here is CASSYYAGSSYEQYF. For the CDR3, the DNA is TGTGCCAGCAGTTACTACGCAGGGAGCTCCTACGAGCAGTACTTC. This chain connects TRBV6-5 to TRBJ2-7; D is tentatively TRBD1 or TRBD2 (5 bases each). Germline values: CDR1 MNHEY, CDR2 SVGAGI. The V and J ends lost 1 base and 0 bases respectively, with 10 bases between them. The CDR3 covers 15 residues.

V is TRBV21-1 and J is TRBJ1-6; the table assigns TRBD1, which was not confirmed against the DNA. TRBV21-1 is a known pseudogene. This CDR3 spans 15 amino acids. CDR3 protein: CASSNSGTACVGGHF. Here the CDR3 DNA reads TGTGCCAGCAGCAACTCCGGGACGGCCTGTGTTGGTGGGCACTTT.

The chain links TRBV6-1 to TRBJ2-5; 11 nucleotides match TRBD2. This CDR3 comprises 16 residues. Germline loops: CDR1 MNHNS, CDR2 SASEGT. V was pared by 3 bases and J by 3 bases, with 6 bases of the junction left unmatched. The CDR3 bases are TGTGCCAGCAGTGAGACTAGCGGGGTGGGGAAAGAGACCCAGTACTTC. This translates into CASSETSGVGKETQYF.

The chain joins TRBV25-1 to TRBJ2-3; 7 nucleotides align to TRBD2. The CDR3 is 16 amino acids. V gave up 1 base and J gave up 4 bases; unmatched junction bases: 8. Germline loops: CDR1 MGHDK, CDR2 SYGVNS. CDR3 DNA: TGTGCCAGCAGTGAATTCGGGGGGAGCCAAGCAGATACGCAGTATTTT. Its translation: CASSEFGGSQADTQYF.

CDR3 coding DNA: TGCAGTGCTACCCCGGGACTAGCGGGGGGGCGTAGCACAGATACGCAGTATTTT. Its translation is CSATPGLAGGRSTDTQYF. The V call is TRBV20-1, the J call TRBJ2-3, with 16 bases that match TRBD2. The germline V gene has CDR1 DFQATT and CDR2 SNEGSKA (reference sequence). CDR3 length: 18 amino acids. The ends lost 4 bases at V and 0 bases at J; junction bases unmatched: 7.

This rearrangement joins TRBV19 to TRBJ2-3, with D possibly being TRBD1 (6 bases). This CDR3 is built from 15 residues. Germline values: CDR1 LNHDA, CDR2 SQIVND (reference sequence). V lost 4 bases to trimming and J lost 2 bases, with 13 bases between them. DNA for the CDR3: TGTGCCAGTAGTACTGACAGGACATACACAGATACGCAGTATTTT. This sequence encodes CASSTDRTYTDTQYF.

This chain uses TRBV2 with TRBJ1-2, with 8 bases matching TRBD1. The CDR3 has 13 amino acids. The V and J ends lost 5 bases and 3 bases, in that order; junction bases with no gene match: 2. Germline V gene sequence: CDR1 SNHLY, CDR2 FYNNEI. The CDR3 sequence: CASSPTGDYGYTF. In DNA, the CDR3 is TGTGCCAGCAGTCCGACAGGGGACTATGGCTACACCTTC.

The gene calls are TRBV7-8 and TRBJ2-2, with D unresolved. From germline, CDR1 is SGHVS and CDR2 FQNEAQ. The V end lost 6 bases, the J end lost 0 bases, and 8 bases lay between the germline ends. The CDR3 is 14 residues long. The CDR3: CASRIMSNTGELFF. The CDR3 DNA follows: TGTGCCAGCAGGATTATGTCGAACACCGGGGAGCTGTTTTTT.